This TCR beta chain was recorded in a study of blood T cell repertoires in COVID-19. In the original analysis: Reference gene primer amplification in the assay estimated nucleated cell counts. Method: immunoSEQ multiplex PCR; TCRdb's copy keeps in-frame clones and lacks some. That table furnishes V, J and clone size, whereas the DNA furnished D and trimming. The sample lists under 350,000 clones, under 90% occurring once. The CDR3 contains 13 residues. The germline V gene has CDR1 SEHNR and CDR2 FQNEAQ (reference sequence). V was cut by 2 bases and J by 5 bases, with 9 bases left in between. Comment on this clone: In the same sample, other DNA sequences code for this CDR3.

The sequenced material came from peripheral blood. The sequence came from a man over 45 with acute or convalescent COVID-19. V is TRBV7-9 and J is TRBJ2-5, with D perhaps matching TRBD1 (6 bases). The CDR3 sequence: CASSLSRGETQYF. The CDR3 DNA sequence: TGTGCCAGCAGCTTAAGTAGGGGGGAGACCCAGTACTTC.